Each of the 8 T cell receptor beta chains below was sequenced from the same sample in a study of monozygotic twins with inflammatory bowel disease. No DNA is given; TCRdb re-called the 5' RACE reads and lists each CDR3 protein once. Its table lists some 400,000 distinct CDR3 sequences. Input material: blood. The receptors stem from a human donor with ulcerative colitis or Crohn's disease, or a healthy co-twin of an affected twin (not recorded which).

The V call is TRBV30, the J call TRBJ1-2. The CDR3 is 13 residues long. Germline V gene data show CDR1 as GTSNPN and CDR2 as SVGIG (reference sequence). Here the CDR3 reads CAWSVPPRYGYTF.

The genes are TRBV20-1 and TRBJ2-5; the TCRdb D gene call, TRBD1, has no DNA to confirm it. This CDR3 has 12 residues. Germline assignment: CDR1 DFQATT and CDR2 SNEGSKA (reference sequence). The CDR3: CSAQEGGGTQYF.

J is TRBJ2-4 and V is TRBV7-2. The CDR3 runs 14 residues. In germline, CDR1 is SGHTA, CDR2 FQGNSA. CDR3: CASSSLAGENIQYF.

The chain recombines TRBV27 with TRBJ2-7; TCRdb designates TRBD2, a call that cannot be tested without DNA. Per the germline V gene, CDR1 is MNHEY and CDR2 is SMNVEV (reference sequence). This CDR3 contains 15 residues. The CDR3: CASSRTSGSPYEQYF.

The CDR3 sequence: CASTDGQATYEQYF. The gene calls are TRBV6-6 and TRBJ2-7; TCRdb returns TRBD2, unconfirmable since there is no DNA. This CDR3 contains 14 residues. Looked up from germline, CDR1 is MNHNY and CDR2 is SVGAGI (reference sequence).

The genes are TRBV20-1 and TRBJ2-1; the D gene TCRdb calls, TRBD2, cannot be checked with no DNA. Germline CDR1 is DFQATT and CDR2 is SNEGSKA (reference sequence). CDR3 length: 13 amino acids. This CDR3 is CSARISGSDEQFF.

The V call is TRBV20-1, the J call TRBJ2-3; TCRdb selects TRBD1, and the lack of DNA leaves this call unchecked. Germline assignment: CDR1 DFQATT and CDR2 SNEGSKA (reference sequence). This CDR3 contains 11 residues. The CDR3 sequence is CSAPPGDTQYF.

The rearrangement links TRBV18 to TRBJ2-3; with no DNA, the TCRdb D assignment of TRBD2 cannot be verified. In germline, CDR1 is KGHSH, CDR2 LQKENI. CDR3 length: 16 amino acids. CDR3 residues: CASSETSGASTDTQYF.